Ten or more counts support the clone carrying this TCR beta chain. Its cognate antigen is unknown. Described time point: blood at routine non-recurrence follow-up after resection. No cell sorting; template was whole RNA from tumor, lung tissue or PBMC. Every TCR cDNA molecule bore a unique molecular identifier. TCRdb reprocessed the 5' RACE reads with MiXCR, giving one entry per CDR3 protein. This sample carries 25,000 to 30,000 distinct CDR3 sequences, 4.5% to 7.5% of them seen once, and the ten largest clones take around a fifth. This entry comes from a study of spatial heterogeneity in lung cancer. Study overall: Detected sequences consistently included more beta-chain ones than alpha-chain ones. The study, taken as a whole, reports: Ubiquitous expanded tumor TCRs were seen in blood more at resection than at follow-up.

CDR1 is SQVTM, CDR2 ANQGSEA, per germline. V shed 4 bases and J shed 0 bases, with 8 bases lying between them. The CDR3 totals 13 residues. Material: PBMCs, obtained at follow-up. The chain employs TRBV29-1 and TRBJ2-3; the D is unclear. The receptor's source is a male donor with early-stage non-small cell lung cancer. CDR3 nucleotides: TGCAGCGTTGTAGACGCGAGCACAGATACGCAGTATTTT. Translating gives CSVVDASTDTQYF.